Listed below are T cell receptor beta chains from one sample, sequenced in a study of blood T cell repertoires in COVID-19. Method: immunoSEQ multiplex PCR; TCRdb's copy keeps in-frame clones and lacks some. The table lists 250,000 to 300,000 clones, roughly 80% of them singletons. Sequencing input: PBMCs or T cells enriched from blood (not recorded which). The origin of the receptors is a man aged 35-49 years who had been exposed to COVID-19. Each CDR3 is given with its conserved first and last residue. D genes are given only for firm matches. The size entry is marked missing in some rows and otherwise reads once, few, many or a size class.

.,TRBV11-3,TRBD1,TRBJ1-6,CASKGQALSNSPLHF,TGTGCCAGCAAGGGACAGGCCCTCTCTAATTCACCCCTCCACTTT
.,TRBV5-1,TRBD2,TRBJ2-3,CASSLEGLAVTDTQYF,TGCGCCAGCAGCTTGGAGGGACTAGCGGTCACAGATACGCAGTATTTT
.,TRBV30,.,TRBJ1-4,CAWRDQDPRGLFF,TGTGCCTGGAGGGATCAAGACCCAAGAGGGTTGTTTTTT
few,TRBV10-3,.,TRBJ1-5,CAISETAQNQPQHF,TGTGCCATCAGTGAGACAGCTCAAAATCAGCCCCAGCATTTT
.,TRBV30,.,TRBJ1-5,CAWRLKGSNQPQHF,TGTGCCTGGAGGCTAAAGGGGAGCAATCAGCCCCAGCATTTT
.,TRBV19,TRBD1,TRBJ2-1,CASGKDRSYNEQFF,TGTGCCAGTGGGAAGGACAGGTCCTACAATGAGCAGTTCTTC
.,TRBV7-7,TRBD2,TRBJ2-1,CASSPGTSGNNEQFF,TGTGCTAGCAGCCCAGGGACTAGCGGGAACAATGAGCAGTTCTTC
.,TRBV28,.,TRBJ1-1,CASSLGVGLTEAFF,TGTGCCAGCAGTTTAGGCGTGGGACTCACTGAAGCTTTCTTT
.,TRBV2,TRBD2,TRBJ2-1,CASSEWGTSGTNEQFF,TGTGCCAGCAGTGAATGGGGGACTAGCGGAACTAATGAGCAGTTCTTC
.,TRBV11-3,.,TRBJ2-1,CASSSSGGAEFEQFF,TGTGCCAGCAGCTCCTCGGGGGGCGCGGAATTCGAGCAGTTCTTC
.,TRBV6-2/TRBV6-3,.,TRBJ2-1,CASSYGLGNEQFF,TGTGCCAGCAGTTATGGGCTTGGAAATGAGCAGTTCTTC
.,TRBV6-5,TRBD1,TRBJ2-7,CASIGTGTHEQYF,TGTGCCAGCATCGGGACAGGGACCCACGAGCAGTACTTC
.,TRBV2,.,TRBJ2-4,CASSARFIQYF,TGTGCCAGCAGTGCCCGGTTCATTCAGTACTTC
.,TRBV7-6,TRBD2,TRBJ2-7,CASSLAPKAGGSYEQYF,TGTGCCAGCAGCTTAGCCCCAAAAGCGGGAGGGTCGTACGAGCAGTACTTC
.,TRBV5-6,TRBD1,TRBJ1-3,CASSFGTGGGNTIYF,TGTGCCAGCAGCTTCGGGACAGGAGGCGGAAACACCATATATTTT
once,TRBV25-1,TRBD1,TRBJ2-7,CASSAAGTGEHEQYF,TGTGCCAGCAGTGCGGCCGGGACAGGGGAGCACGAGCAGTACTTC
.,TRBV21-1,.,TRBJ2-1,CASSNTGIGNEQFF,TGTGCCAGCAGCAATACCGGGATAGGCAATGAGCAGTTCTTC
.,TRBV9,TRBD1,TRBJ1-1,CASSASRDRETAFF,TGTGCCAGCAGCGCCTCTCGGGACAGGGAGACGGCTTTCTTT
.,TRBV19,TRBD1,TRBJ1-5,CASSRGTGGNQPQHF,TGTGCCAGTAGTCGCGGGACAGGGGGCAATCAGCCCCAGCATTTT
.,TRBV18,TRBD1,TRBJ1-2,CASSPDGTGGAYGYTF,TGTGCCAGCTCACCGGACGGGACAGGGGGCGCGTATGGCTACACCTTC